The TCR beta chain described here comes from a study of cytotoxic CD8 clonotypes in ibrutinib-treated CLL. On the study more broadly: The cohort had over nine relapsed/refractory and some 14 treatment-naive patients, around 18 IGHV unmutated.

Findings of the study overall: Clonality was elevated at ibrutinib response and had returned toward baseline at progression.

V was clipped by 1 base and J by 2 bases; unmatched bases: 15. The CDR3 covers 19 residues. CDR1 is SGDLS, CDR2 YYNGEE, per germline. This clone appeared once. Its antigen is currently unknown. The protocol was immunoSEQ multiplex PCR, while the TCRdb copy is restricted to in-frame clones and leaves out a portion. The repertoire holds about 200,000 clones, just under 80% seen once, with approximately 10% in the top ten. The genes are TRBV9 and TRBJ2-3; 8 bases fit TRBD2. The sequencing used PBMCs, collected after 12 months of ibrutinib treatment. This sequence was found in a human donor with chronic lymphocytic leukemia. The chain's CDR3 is CASSVSPGGGRQNTDTQYF. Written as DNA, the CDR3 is TGTGCCAGCAGCGTATCGCCCGGGGGGGGACGCCAGAACACAGATACGCAGTATTTT.